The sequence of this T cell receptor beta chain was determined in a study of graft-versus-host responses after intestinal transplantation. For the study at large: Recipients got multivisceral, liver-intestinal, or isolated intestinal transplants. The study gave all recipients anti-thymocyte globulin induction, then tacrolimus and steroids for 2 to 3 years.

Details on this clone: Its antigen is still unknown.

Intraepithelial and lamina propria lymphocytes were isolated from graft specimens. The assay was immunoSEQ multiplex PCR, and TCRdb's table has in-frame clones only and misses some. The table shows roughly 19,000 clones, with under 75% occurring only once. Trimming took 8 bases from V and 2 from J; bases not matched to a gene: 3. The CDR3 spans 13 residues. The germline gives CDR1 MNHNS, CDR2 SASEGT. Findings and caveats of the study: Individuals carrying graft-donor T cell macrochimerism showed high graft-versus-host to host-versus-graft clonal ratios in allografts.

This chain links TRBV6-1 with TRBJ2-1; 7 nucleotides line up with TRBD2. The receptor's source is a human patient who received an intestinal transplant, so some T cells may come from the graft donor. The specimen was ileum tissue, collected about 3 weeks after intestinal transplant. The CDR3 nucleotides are TGTGCCAGCGTGGCGGGAGCCTACAATGAGCAGTTCTTC. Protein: CASVAGAYNEQFF.